The subject of this entry is one T cell receptor (beta chain). Its matching antigen is unknown. These data belong to a study of T cell responses to AZD1222 COVID-19 vaccine. General study findings and limits: The peak T cell response came first, and repertoires were sampled only after it.

Sequencing used immunoSEQ multiplex PCR; TCRdb keeps in-frame clones, though not all of them. The sample consists of 110,000 or so clones, nearly 90% of them appearing once. V lost 2 bases to trimming and J lost 4 bases; unmatched junction nucleotides: 7. The CDR3 consists of 16 residues. The germline V gene encodes CDR1 LGHNA and CDR2 YSLEER. This chain connects TRBV4-3 to TRBJ2-2, with TRBD1 matching over 7 bases. The TCR sequence derives from an adult in good health. The sequences come from peripheral blood, collected on day 0 of AZD1222 vaccination. CDR3 bases: TGCGCCAGCAGCCAAAACGACAGGGCCAGCACCGGGGAGCTGTTTTTT. It yields the protein CASSQNDRASTGELFF.